The 29 T cell receptor beta chains below were found in one sample sequenced in a study of T cell repertoires in cytomegalovirus infection. TCRdb re-called the reads through MiXCR, storing one row per CDR3 protein. The sample contains 250,000 to 300,000 distinct CDR3 sequences, more than 20% of which appear only once. The sequenced sample was PBMCs. These receptor sequences come from a human donor in good health (CMV status not recorded). Some clones in this sample may be carry-over from other donors' samples.

This clonotype came up a few times. V and J are TRBV27 and TRBJ2-7; 9 bases agree with TRBD2. The CDR3 consists of 17 residues. V was pared by 5 bases and J by 3 bases, with 14 bases of the junction left unmatched. Germline lookup yields CDR1 MNHEY and CDR2 SMNVEV (reference sequence). CDR3 sequence reads: CASSTKGPSGRYYEQYF. The DNA for the CDR3 is TGTGCCAGCAGTACCAAAGGCCCCAGCGGGAGGTACTACGAGCAGTACTTC.

V and J are TRBV6-5 and TRBJ2-1, with a possible D match to TRBD2 (5 bases). Trimming shortened V by 2 bases and J by 7 bases, and 15 bases separated the two germline ends. The CDR3 extends over 15 amino acids. Germline CDR1 MNHEY, CDR2 SVGAGI. The CDR3 protein is CASSYGIMGSNEQFF. The DNA of the CDR3 is TGTGCCAGCAGTTACGGGATTATGGGGAGTAATGAGCAGTTCTTC.

This clonotype was observed a few times. The CDR3 coding sequence is TGTGCCAGCAGCTCCGACAGGCGGAACACTGAAGCTTTCTTT. Translating it yields CASSSDRRNTEAFF. The rearrangement joins TRBV28 to TRBJ1-1; D is perhaps TRBD1 (6 bases). Per the germline V gene, CDR1 is MDHEN and CDR2 is SYDVKM. Trimming removed 6 bases from V and 1 base from J, with 12 bases in between. This CDR3 comprises 14 residues.

This clonotype was detected ten times or more. This chain joins TRBV7-2 and TRBJ2-5; D gene ambiguous. Germline lookup yields CDR1 SGHTA and CDR2 FQGNSA. V was trimmed by 1 base and J by 0 bases, leaving 18 bases between them. The CDR3 length is 18 residues. The CDR3 nucleotides are TGTGCCAGCAGCTTAGTCTTGTCTGTGACTCCGTACCAAGAGACCCAGTACTTC. Its protein is CASSLVLSVTPYQETQYF.

This clonotype was seen only a few times. The rearrangement uses TRBV19 and TRBJ1-5, with 7 positions matching TRBD1. This CDR3 is built from 15 residues. V shed 5 bases and J 0 bases; nucleotides not matched to a gene: 4. CDR1 is LNHDA and CDR2 is SQIVND in the germline V gene (reference sequence). The CDR3 nucleotides are TGTGCCAGTAGTCCTGGACAGGTTAGCAATCAGCCCCAGCATTTT. This encodes CASSPGQVSNQPQHF.

The chain couples TRBV5-1 to TRBJ2-7, with D uncertain. V lost 3 bases, J lost 5 bases, and 18 bases lay in between. The CDR3 loop spans 15 amino acids. Germline CDR1 reads SGHRS; CDR2 reads YFSETQ. CDR3 sequence: CASSSGSGRTNEQYF. As DNA, the CDR3 is TGCGCCAGCAGCTCGGGTTCGGGCAGGACGAACGAGCAGTACTTC.

At least ten counts were recorded for this clonotype. This chain connects TRBV7-2 to TRBJ2-1, with D possibly matching TRBD1 (5 bases). This CDR3 is 12 amino acids long. With 1 base removed from V and 15 bases from J, the gap between germline ends came to 13 bases. Germline CDR1 reads SGHTA; CDR2 reads FQGNSA. CDR3 amino acids: CASSLGPGQRFF. DNA of the CDR3: TGTGCCAGCAGCTTAGGACCAGGGCAGCGGTTCTTC.

The CDR3 loop is CASSFRGVGTYEQYF. CDR3 bases: TGTGCCAGCAGTTTTAGGGGGGTAGGAACCTACGAGCAGTACTTC. The chain links TRBV28 to TRBJ2-7; D tentatively reads TRBD1 or TRBD2 (6 bases each). Trimming removed 3 bases from V and 2 bases from J, with 14 bases in between. The CDR3 is 15 residues long. Germline loops: CDR1 MDHEN, CDR2 SYDVKM.

This chain connects TRBV6-2 or TRBV6-3 to TRBJ2-7; 9 bases align to TRBD2. CDR1 is MNHEY and CDR2 is SVGEGT in the germline V gene. This CDR3 is built from 14 residues. Trimming cost V 5 bases and J 2 bases; bases outside gene matches: 4. CDR3 in DNA: TGTGCCAGCAGTACCCTAGCGGGGCCCTACGAGCAGTACTTC. Protein: CASSTLAGPYEQYF.

In this sample, this clonotype turned up a few times. The V gene is TRBV6-1, the J gene TRBJ2-2; D is perhaps TRBD1 or TRBD2 (5 bases each). Deletions cut 7 bases from V and 6 bases from J, with 15 bases between. The V gene's germline CDR1 is MNHNS and CDR2 SASEGT. The CDR3 sequence is 14 residues long. The CDR3 DNA sequence: TGTGCCAGCATTTACGTAGGGACGTCCGGGGAGCTGTTTTTT. It encodes CASIYVGTSGELFF.

J is TRBJ2-5 and V is TRBV7-9, with D possibly TRBD1 on 6 matching bases. CDR1 and CDR2 from the germline V gene are SEHNR and FQNEAQ (reference sequence). The CDR3 runs 17 residues. V shed 2 bases and J shed 3 bases, with 19 bases lying between them. The CDR3 loop reads CASSLTESLDRKETQYF. The CDR3 DNA reads as TGTGCCAGCAGCTTAACTGAGTCCTTGGACAGAAAAGAGACCCAGTACTTC.

This clonotype was seen many times. This chain uses TRBV20-1 with TRBJ2-7, with 9 positions matching TRBD2. The V gene's germline CDR1 is DFQATT and CDR2 SNEGSKA (reference sequence). The CDR3 is 14 amino acids. The V segment lost 4 bases and the J segment 0 bases; nucleotides outside the gene matches: 4. The CDR3 loop reads CSAKTSGSSYEQYF. The CDR3 DNA follows: TGCAGTGCTAAGACTAGCGGAAGCTCCTACGAGCAGTACTTC.

In its sample, this clonotype was seen a few times. V usage is TRBV20-1 and J usage is TRBJ2-3, with 13 bases aligning to TRBD2. The trim removed 6 bases at V and 6 bases at J, leaving 6 bases unmatched. This CDR3 spans 14 amino acids. The germline V gene has CDR1 DFQATT and CDR2 SNEGSKA (reference sequence). The CDR3 here is CSAPTSGRPDTQYF. The DNA for the CDR3 is TGCAGTGCCCCGACTAGCGGGAGGCCGGATACGCAGTATTTT.

Only a few counts were recorded for this clonotype. The chain combines TRBV29-1 with TRBJ2-2; a weak D match, TRBD2 (7 bases). This CDR3 spans 13 amino acids. Germline-derived CDR1 and CDR2 are SQVTM and ANQGSEA. V lost 7 bases and J lost 4, with 13 bases in between. CDR3 DNA: TGCAGCGCCCAGAGGGGGGGCACCGGGGAGCTGTTTTTT. Amino acid sequence: CSAQRGGTGELFF.

This clonotype was seen at least ten times. The chain carries TRBV7-2 and TRBJ2-3, with 13 nucleotides matching TRBD2. Per germline, CDR1 SGHTA and CDR2 FQGNSA. CDR3 length equals 17 residues. V lost 0 bases to trimming and J lost 4 bases; unmatched junction nucleotides: 4. CDR3 in amino acids: CASSLALTSGGADTQYF. In DNA form, the CDR3 reads TGTGCCAGCAGCTTAGCACTTACTAGCGGGGGGGCAGATACGCAGTATTTT.

The J gene is TRBJ2-1, the V gene TRBV7-2, with TRBD2 matching 10 bases. Germline CDR1 SGHTA, CDR2 FQGNSA. V gave up 1 base and J gave up 9 bases; unmatched junction bases: 9. This CDR3 is built from 16 residues. CDR3 nucleotide sequence: TGTGCCAGCAGCTTAGGTCGGCTAGCGGGAGCCCGTGAGCAGTTCTTC. Translation gives CASSLGRLAGAREQFF.

This clonotype was detected ten times or more. V gene TRBV7-2 combines with J gene TRBJ2-2; D gene uncertain. The CDR3 extends over 14 amino acids. The V end was cut by 5 bases, the J end by 1 base, with 8 bases between. In germline, CDR1 is SGHTA, CDR2 FQGNSA. This chain's CDR3 is CASSLKRNTGELFF. As DNA, the CDR3 is TGTGCCAGCAGCCTGAAGAGGAACACCGGGGAGCTGTTTTTT.

The chain recombines TRBV6-2 or TRBV6-3 with TRBJ2-6; no clear D. In germline, CDR1 is MNHEY, CDR2 SVGEGT. The V and J ends lost 6 bases and 0 bases respectively, with 12 bases between them. The CDR3 has 16 amino acids. CDR3 protein: CASSPVGSSGANVLTF. CDR3 in DNA: TGTGCCAGCAGCCCCGTGGGATCCTCTGGGGCCAACGTCCTGACTTTC.

The chain joins TRBV6-5 to TRBJ2-5; TRBD1 aligns across 8 bases. The V segment lost 6 bases and the J segment 5 bases; nucleotides outside the gene matches: 11. CDR1 MNHEY and CDR2 SVGAGI come from the germline V gene. The CDR3 has 15 residues. CDR3 loop: CASSPTGTGGETQYF. CDR3 sequence (DNA): TGTGCCAGCAGCCCGACCGGGACAGGCGGGGAGACCCAGTACTTC.

J is TRBJ1-4 and V is TRBV20-1, with 7 nucleotides matching TRBD1. Germline trimming cut 3 bases from V and 7 bases from J; bases unmatched to any gene: 11. The CDR3 sequence is 15 residues long. Germline lookup yields CDR1 DFQATT and CDR2 SNEGSKA (reference sequence). CDR3 in amino acids: CSASGRVGQSEKLFF. In DNA, the CDR3 is TGCAGTGCTAGCGGTCGCGTGGGACAGAGTGAAAAACTGTTTTTT.

The chain couples TRBV12-3 or TRBV12-4 to TRBJ2-7; TRBD1 agrees at 9 bases. This CDR3 is 15 amino acids long. V dropped 6 bases and J dropped 3; count of bases not matched to a gene: 9. CDR3 sequence (DNA): TGTGCCAGCAGCCAGCCGGACAGGGGCTTCTACGAGCAGTACTTC. This encodes CASSQPDRGFYEQYF.

The chain links TRBV7-9 to TRBJ2-1; D unclear. The CDR3 sequence is 13 residues long. The germline CDR1 and CDR2 sequences are SEHNR and FQNEAQ (reference sequence). Trimming shortened V by 7 bases and J by 0 bases, and 7 bases separated the two germline ends. As DNA, the CDR3 is TGTGCCAGCACCCCCCTCTCCTACAATGAGCAGTTCTTC. Protein sequence: CASTPLSYNEQFF.

This chain uses TRBV6-5 with TRBJ2-2; D is unresolved. This CDR3 is built from 14 residues. V shed 6 bases and J shed 1 base, with 9 bases lying between them. Germline CDR1 MNHEY, CDR2 SVGAGI. CDR3 DNA: TGTGCCAGCAGCCCGAGGAGGAACACCGGGGAGCTGTTTTTT. Translated, it gives CASSPRRNTGELFF.

The V call is TRBV11-2, the J call TRBJ2-1, with 7 positions matching TRBD2. The V gene's germline CDR1 is SGHAT and CDR2 FQNNGV. The junction had 8 bases not matched to a gene; V was cut back by 2 bases and J by 1 base. CDR3 length: 17 amino acids. DNA for the CDR3: TGTGCCAGCAGCTTATCGGCGGGAGCTGCTTCCTACAATGAGCAGTTCTTC. Translated, it gives CASSLSAGAASYNEQFF.

This clonotype was counted a single time. The V call is TRBV30, the J call TRBJ1-1; 12 bases match TRBD1. Unmatched junction bases numbered 9, after V lost 2 bases and J lost 11 bases. Germline CDR1 and CDR2: GTSNPN and SVGIG (reference sequence). The CDR3 has 14 amino acids. The CDR3, as DNA: TGTGCCTGGAGTATCGGGACAGGGGGCGCGTCTGCTTTCTTT. This sequence encodes CAWSIGTGGASAFF.

The chain couples TRBV28 to TRBJ1-4, with TRBD1 as a possible D gene (5 bases). This CDR3 region has 16 residues. V was clipped by 6 bases and J by 2 bases, with 16 bases between them. The germline V gene encodes CDR1 MDHEN and CDR2 SYDVKM. CDR3 DNA sequence: TGTGCCAGCAGGGGGTTAAAGGGGCGGACTAATGAAAAACTGTTTTTT. This translates into CASRGLKGRTNEKLFF.

The chain links TRBV19 to TRBJ2-1; the match to TRBD2 covers 11 bases. Germline CDR1 and CDR2: LNHDA and SQIVND (reference sequence). Trimming removed 6 bases from V and 0 bases from J; junction bases left unmatched: 4. The CDR3 runs to 16 residues. In DNA form, the CDR3 reads TGTGCCAGTAGAGGGACTAGCGGACCCTCCTACAATGAGCAGTTCTTC. This translates into CASRGTSGPSYNEQFF.

The rearrangement uses TRBV2 and TRBJ2-5; possibly TRBD2 for D (6 bases). The V end lost 0 bases, the J end lost 2 bases, and 10 bases lay between the germline ends. Per germline, CDR1 SNHLY and CDR2 FYNNEI. This CDR3 has 15 amino acids. CDR3 nucleotide sequence: TGTGCCAGCAGTGAAGCTTCCGGGAGTCAAGAGACCCAGTACTTC. Translated, it gives CASSEASGSQETQYF.

The chain has TRBV6-5 and TRBJ2-7; D perhaps matches TRBD1 (6 bases). This CDR3 region has 13 residues. The V and J ends lost 8 bases and 4 bases respectively, with 15 bases between them. Germline CDR1 MNHEY, CDR2 SVGAGI. CDR3 residues: CASRLYRAYEQYF. The CDR3 nucleotides are TGTGCCAGCCGTCTTTACAGGGCGTACGAGCAGTACTTC.